This T cell receptor (beta chain) was identified in a study of tissue T cells after allogeneic stem cell transplantation. Study overall: Pathologist review favored tissue samples showing histologically apparent lymphocytes.

Findings and limits, study-wide: In patients and mice, blood and spleen missed much of tissue repertoire. This small cohort was clinically heterogeneous, and sampling depth was a limitation.

Steroid-refractory graft-versus-host disease after allogeneic hematopoietic cell transplant qualified adults for prospective research-autopsy enrollment. Median post-mortem interval was about 10 hours for GI, liver, skin and lymphoid tissues. Repertoires were generated with immunoSEQ multiplex PCR, while TCRdb's copy carries only in-frame clones and drops some. The sample records about 4,100 clones, around 80% being singletons. A remark on this clone: Its antigen is unknown.

The CDR3 sequence is 14 residues long. Germline V gene sequence: CDR1 GTSNPN, CDR2 SVGIG (reference sequence). V lost 1 base, J lost 7 bases, and 14 bases lay in between. This clonotype originated in a male patient older than 55 with steroid-refractory graft-versus-host disease after an allogeneic stem cell transplant. The graft donor may have given rise to some T cells. Sequencing used esophageal tissue, obtained at autopsy. The gene calls are TRBV30 and TRBJ1-5, with D unclear. CDR3 nucleotide sequence: TGTGCCTGGAGTGGGCTCTTCCGTCAACAGCCCCAGCATTTT. Translated: CAWSGLFRQQPQHF.